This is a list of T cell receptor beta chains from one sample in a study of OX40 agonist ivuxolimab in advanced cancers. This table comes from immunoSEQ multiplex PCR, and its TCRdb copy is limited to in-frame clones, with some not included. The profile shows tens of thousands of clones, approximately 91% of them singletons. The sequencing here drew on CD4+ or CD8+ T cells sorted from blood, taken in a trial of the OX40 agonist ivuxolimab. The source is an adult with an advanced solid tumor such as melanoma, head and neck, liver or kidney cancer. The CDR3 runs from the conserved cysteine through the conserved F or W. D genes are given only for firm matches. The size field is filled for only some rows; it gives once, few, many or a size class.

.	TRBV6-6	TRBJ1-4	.	CASSYRGEGYEKLFF	TGTGCCAGCAGTTACCGGGGGGAAGGGTATGAAAAACTGTTTTTT
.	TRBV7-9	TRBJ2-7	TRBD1	CASSFGQDIYEQYF	TGTGCCAGCAGCTTCGGACAGGACATCTACGAGCAGTACTTC
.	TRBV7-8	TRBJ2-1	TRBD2	CASSLVASGLSYNEQFF	TGTGCCAGCAGCTTAGTGGCTAGCGGCCTTTCCTACAATGAGCAGTTCTTC
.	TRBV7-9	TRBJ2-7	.	CASSPFGGGYEQYF	TGTGCCAGCAGCCCTTTTGGCGGCGGCTACGAGCAGTACTTC
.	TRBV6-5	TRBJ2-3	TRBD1	CASTNEGGTADTQYF	TGTGCCAGCACAAACGAAGGGGGCACGGCAGATACGCAGTATTTT
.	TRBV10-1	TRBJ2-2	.	CASRGDDTGELFF	TGCGCCAGCAGGGGGGACGACACCGGGGAGCTGTTTTTT
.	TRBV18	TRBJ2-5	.	CASSSSTDPQETQYF	TGTGCCAGCTCATCATCGACAGATCCCCAAGAGACCCAGTACTTC
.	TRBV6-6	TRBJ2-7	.	CASKLNPSRDEQYF	TGTGCCAGCAAACTCAACCCGTCGCGCGACGAGCAGTACTTC
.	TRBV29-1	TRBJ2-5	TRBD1	CSVRDRGVAETQYF	TGCAGCGTACGGGACAGGGGTGTTGCGGAGACCCAGTACTTC
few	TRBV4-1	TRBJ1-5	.	CASSLGAAGASNQPQHF	TGCGCCAGCAGCCTGGGTGCGGCAGGGGCTAGCAATCAGCCCCAGCATTTT
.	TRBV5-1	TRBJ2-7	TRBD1	CASSLGGQGTYEQYF	TGCGCCAGCAGCTTGGGGGGACAGGGAACCTACGAGCAGTACTTC
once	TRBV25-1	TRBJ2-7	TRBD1	CASSDPGTGIYEQYF	TGTGCCAGCAGTGACCCCGGGACAGGGATCTACGAGCAGTACTTC
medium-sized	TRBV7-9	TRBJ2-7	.	CASSLAAGPDYEQYF	TGTGCCAGCAGCTTAGCTGCGGGACCAGACTACGAGCAGTACTTC
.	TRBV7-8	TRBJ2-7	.	CASRFDTGFYEQYF	TGTGCCAGCAGATTTGACACAGGGTTCTACGAGCAGTACTTC
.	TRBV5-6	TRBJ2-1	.	CASSQQDLTYNEQFF	TGTGCCAGCAGCCAACAGGATTTGACCTACAATGAGCAGTTCTTC
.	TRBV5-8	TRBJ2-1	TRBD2	CASSPPGGVRQFF	TGTGCCAGCAGCCCACCGGGGGGGGTTCGGCAGTTCTTC
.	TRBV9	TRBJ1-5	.	CASSVGVGGQPQHF	TGTGCCAGCAGCGTAGGGGTAGGGGGACAGCCCCAGCATTTT
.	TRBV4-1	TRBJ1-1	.	CASSQVKGKAFF	TGCGCCAGCAGCCAAGTAAAAGGAAAAGCTTTCTTT
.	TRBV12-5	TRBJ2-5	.	CASGFAGETQYF	TGTGCTAGTGGTTTCGCGGGAGAGACCCAGTACTTC
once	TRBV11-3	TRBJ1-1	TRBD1	CASRQPTGGGTEAFF	TGTGCCAGCAGGCAACCTACAGGGGGTGGCACTGAAGCTTTCTTT
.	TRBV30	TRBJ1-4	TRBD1	CTWSVGTGGSEEKLFF	TGTACCTGGAGTGTTGGGACAGGGGGCTCGGAGGAAAAACTGTTTTTT
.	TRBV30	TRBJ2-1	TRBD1	CAWGQGVRNEQFF	TGTGCCTGGGGACAGGGAGTACGGAATGAGCAGTTCTTC
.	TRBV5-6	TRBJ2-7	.	CASSLASEGTSEQYF	TGTGCCAGCAGCTTGGCTAGCGAGGGGACATCCGAGCAGTACTTC
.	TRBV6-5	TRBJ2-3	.	CASSYESGTDTQYF	TGTGCCAGCAGTTACGAGTCGGGCACAGATACGCAGTATTTT
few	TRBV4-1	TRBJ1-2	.	CASSQDGTGHYGYTF	TGCGCCAGCAGCCAAGATGGGACGGGCCACTATGGCTACACCTTC
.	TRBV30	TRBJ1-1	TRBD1	CAWSAGQGAYTEAFF	TGTGCCTGGAGTGCAGGCCAGGGGGCGTACACTGAAGCTTTCTTT
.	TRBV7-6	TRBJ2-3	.	CASSPEVRQDTQYF	TGTGCCAGCAGCCCGGAGGTACGGCAAGATACGCAGTATTTT
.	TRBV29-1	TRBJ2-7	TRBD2	CSVESGGAVEQYF	TGCAGCGTTGAAAGCGGGGGGGCGGTCGAGCAGTACTTC
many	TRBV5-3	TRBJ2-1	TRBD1	CASSLGDRAYNEQFF	TGTGCCAGCAGCTTGGGAGACAGGGCCTACAATGAGCAGTTCTTC
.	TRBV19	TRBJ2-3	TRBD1	CASSIESDREWTDTQYF	TGTGCCAGTAGTATAGAATCCGACAGGGAGTGGACAGATACGCAGTATTTT
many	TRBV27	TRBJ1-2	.	CASRSFGVNYGYTF	TGTGCCAGCAGATCCTTCGGGGTGAACTATGGCTACACCTTC
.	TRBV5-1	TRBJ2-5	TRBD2	CASSHSEASGGLQETQYF	TGCGCCAGCAGCCACTCCGAGGCTAGCGGGGGCCTCCAAGAGACCCAGTACTTC
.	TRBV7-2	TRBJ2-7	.	CASTTGMGGVEYEQYF	TGTGCCAGCACCACGGGGATGGGAGGCGTGGAATACGAGCAGTACTTC
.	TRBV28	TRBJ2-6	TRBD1	CASRSGTGATGANVLTF	TGTGCCAGCAGGTCCGGGACAGGGGCTACTGGGGCCAACGTCCTGACTTTC
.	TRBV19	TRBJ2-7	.	CASSIAGLEDEQYF	TGTGCCAGTAGTATAGCAGGGTTGGAGGACGAGCAGTACTTC
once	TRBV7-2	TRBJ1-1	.	CASSLDGGTEAFF	TGTGCCAGCAGCTTAGACGGGGGAACTGAAGCTTTCTTT
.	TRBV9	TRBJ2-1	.	CASSVDGRYNEQFF	TGTGCCAGCAGCGTTGACGGAAGGTACAATGAGCAGTTCTTC